A selection of T cell receptor beta chains follows, all from one sample in a study of T cell responses to AZD1222 COVID-19 vaccine. Profiling relied on immunoSEQ multiplex PCR, and the TCRdb table lists in-frame clones only, not all of them. The table has roughly 100,000 clones, approximately 88% seen once. This specimen consisted of peripheral blood, obtained on day 0 of AZD1222 vaccination. The receptors were sampled from an adult in good health. The CDR3 runs from the conserved cysteine through the conserved F or W. The D gene is left open where the match is weak. Size tells how often a clone was seen (once, few, many) or the class of an expanded clone, and some rows leave it out.

clone_size	d_call	v_call	j_call	cdr3_nt	cdr3_aa
.	.	TRBV7-9	TRBJ1-1	TGTGCCAGCAGCTTAGTGTCAGGGACGGCTGAAGCTTTCTTT	CASSLVSGTAEAFF
.	TRBD1	TRBV20-1	TRBJ1-5	TGCAGTGCTAGTGTAGGTAGGGGGCAACAGCCCCAGCATTTT	CSASVGRGQQPQHF
few	.	TRBV9	TRBJ2-5	TGTGCCAGCAGCCCAACCCAGAGCCAAGAGACCCAGTACTTC	CASSPTQSQETQYF
.	.	TRBV5-1	TRBJ2-4	TGCGCCAGCAGCTTGGAAGGCAGATCCAAAAACATTCAGTACTTC	CASSLEGRSKNIQYF
.	.	TRBV5-1	TRBJ2-7	TGCGCCAGCAGCTTGAGGTCCGGAATTGAAACCTACGAGCAGTACTTC	CASSLRSGIETYEQYF
few	TRBD1	TRBV7-9	TRBJ1-1	TGTGCCAGCAGCTCTCCCAGGGGGAGGGAATGGACTGAAGCTTTCTTT	CASSSPRGREWTEAFF
.	TRBD1	TRBV28	TRBJ1-2	TGTGCCAGCAGATACACAGGGGGCCCCTATGGCTACACCTTC	CASRYTGGPYGYTF
.	.	TRBV9	TRBJ1-2	TGTGCCAGCAGAGCGACACGCTCTAACTATGGCTACACCTTC	CASRATRSNYGYTF
.	TRBD1	TRBV28	TRBJ1-5	TGTGCCAGCAGTTTGACAGGGGACAATCAGCCCCAGCATTTT	CASSLTGDNQPQHF
.	.	TRBV18	TRBJ2-7	TGTGCCAGCTCACCCCGGACAGCATCCTACGAGCAGTACTTC	CASSPRTASYEQYF
.	.	TRBV5-5	TRBJ1-4	TGTGCCAGCAGCCCAGGGGAGGCACAGACCATAGCAACTAATGAAAAACTGTTTTTT	CASSPGEAQTIATNEKLFF
.	TRBD1	TRBV7-9	TRBJ2-7	TGTGCCAGCAGAGGACAGGGGACGACCTACGAGCAGTACTTC	CASRGQGTTYEQYF
once	TRBD1	TRBV10-2	TRBJ2-7	TGCGCCAGCAGTGACGGGACAGGGGGGCAATACGAGCAGTACTTC	CASSDGTGGQYEQYF
.	.	TRBV11-2	TRBJ1-6	TGTGCCAGCAGCTTTACCTCGAATTCACCCCTCCACTTT	CASSFTSNSPLHF
.	.	TRBV18	TRBJ1-2	TGTGCCAGCTCACCACCTGACAGGTTCTATGGCTACACCTTC	CASSPPDRFYGYTF
.	.	TRBV19	TRBJ2-1	TGTGCCAGTAGTATTAATGGGGGCTCCTACAATGAGCAGTTCTTC	CASSINGGSYNEQFF
.	TRBD1	TRBV4-2	TRBJ1-2	TGTGCCAGCAGCCCCGGGACAGATGCTGGCTACACCTTC	CASSPGTDAGYTF
.	TRBD1	TRBV18	TRBJ1-2	TGTGCCAGCTCCCTACAGGGGGGTAACTATGGCTACACCTTC	CASSLQGGNYGYTF
.	TRBD1	TRBV5-4	TRBJ2-7	TGTGCCAGCAGCTTGTTTGGGACAGGGGACGAGCAGTACTTC	CASSLFGTGDEQYF
once	.	TRBV6-5	TRBJ2-5	TGTGCCACGGGGCAGCCCCTCCAAGAGACCCAGTACTTC	CATGQPLQETQYF
.	.	TRBV7-9	TRBJ1-3	TGTGCCAGCAGCCCGAAGTGGAGACTTGGAAACACCATATATTTT	CASSPKWRLGNTIYF
.	TRBD1	TRBV7-2	TRBJ1-1	TGTGCCAGCAGCCGCACCCGTCCAACAGGGGCCACTGAAGCTTTCTTT	CASSRTRPTGATEAFF
.	TRBD1	TRBV18	TRBJ1-1	TGTGCCAGCTCACCGGGACAGATGAACACTGAAGCTTTCTTT	CASSPGQMNTEAFF
.	TRBD1	TRBV3-1/TRBV3-2	TRBJ1-2	TGTGCCAGCAGCCAAGGGGACAGCTCCTATGGCTACACCTTC	CASSQGDSSYGYTF
.	.	TRBV24-1	TRBJ2-5	TGTGCCACCAGTGACCCACGCGGGAAGGAGGAGACCCAGTACTTC	CATSDPRGKEETQYF
.	.	TRBV7-2	TRBJ2-5	TGTGCCAGCAGCGTAGACGGACATCCAACAAGGGAGACCCAGTACTTC	CASSVDGHPTRETQYF
.	.	TRBV28	TRBJ1-2	TGTGCCAGCAGTAACTCCGGAGCCCCCTATGGCTACACCTTC	CASSNSGAPYGYTF
.	.	TRBV7-9	TRBJ1-5	TGTGCCAGCAGCCCACTATTGGTAAATAGCAATCAGCCCCAGCATTTT	CASSPLLVNSNQPQHF
.	.	TRBV18	TRBJ2-1	TGTGCCAGCTCACCACGGGTAAACTCCTACAATGAGCAGTTCTTC	CASSPRVNSYNEQFF
.	.	TRBV9	TRBJ2-7	TGTGCCAGCAGCGTAGGAGGGGAGAGCTCCTACGAGCAGTACTTC	CASSVGGESSYEQYF
.	TRBD1	TRBV10-3	TRBJ2-3	TGTGCCATCAGGGAGAGGGGACAGGGAAGGGATACGCAGTATTTT	CAIRERGQGRDTQYF
.	.	TRBV15	TRBJ2-7	TGTGCCACCAGCGACAGGAGCTCCTACGAGCAGTACTTC	CATSDRSSYEQYF
.	.	TRBV6-5	TRBJ1-2	TGTGCCAGCATGAGGGGACGGAATAACTATGGCTACACCTTC	CASMRGRNNYGYTF
.	.	TRBV5-1	TRBJ2-7	TGCGCCAGCAGCTTTGGACAGAACTACGAGCAGTACTTC	CASSFGQNYEQYF
once	TRBD2	TRBV13	TRBJ2-3	TGTGCCAGCAGCTCAACCGGACTAGCGGGGTCAGATACGCAGTATTTT	CASSSTGLAGSDTQYF
.	TRBD1	TRBV7-2	TRBJ1-5	TGTGCCAGCAGCCTAGATCAGGGGGCTAGGAGGCATTTT	CASSLDQGARRHF
once	TRBD1	TRBV5-1	TRBJ2-7	TGCGCCAGCAGCCCTCAGGGGGTGTACGAGCAGTACTTC	CASSPQGVYEQYF
.	.	TRBV24-1	TRBJ1-5	TGTGCCACCAGTGACTCAGATCAGCCCCAGCATTTT	CATSDSDQPQHF
.	TRBD1	TRBV20-1	TRBJ1-2	TGCAGTGCTAGTCCCTTTGACAGGGAAGGCTACACCTTC	CSASPFDREGYTF
.	TRBD1	TRBV7-2	TRBJ2-3	TGTGCCAGCAGCCCACAGGGGGCGCGGACAGATACGCAGTATTTT	CASSPQGARTDTQYF
.	TRBD2	TRBV4-3	TRBJ2-4	TGCGCCAGCAGCCAGTCAGCGGGGCCTGCCAAAAACATTCAGTACTTC	CASSQSAGPAKNIQYF
.	.	TRBV28	TRBJ1-3	TGTGCCAGCAGTTTGGAGCGTCGAAACACCATATATTTT	CASSLERRNTIYF
.	.	TRBV11-2	TRBJ2-1	TGTGCCAGCAGCCCCCTGACAGAGCAGTTCTTC	CASSPLTEQFF
.	TRBD1	TRBV28	TRBJ1-2	TGTGCCAGCAGTCCCTCAGGGGGCGCGGGGTATGGCTACACCTTC	CASSPSGGAGYGYTF
few	TRBD1	TRBV5-1	TRBJ1-5	TGCGCCAGCAGCTTAGAACCCAGGGGGGATCAGCCCCAGCATTTT	CASSLEPRGDQPQHF
.	.	TRBV29-1	TRBJ1-1	TGCAGCGTTTCATCAGGGGTCGTTACTGAAGCTTTCTTT	CSVSSGVVTEAFF
.	TRBD1	TRBV5-1	TRBJ1-2	TGCGCCAGCAGCTTAGCCGACAGGGTGGATGGCTACACCTTC	CASSLADRVDGYTF
.	.	TRBV5-1	TRBJ1-4	TGCGCCAGCAGCTCCGGGCAGGGAAGGGAAAAACTGTTTTTT	CASSSGQGREKLFF
.	.	TRBV18	TRBJ2-7	TGTGCCAGCTCACCGGTACAGGACAACGAGCAGTACTTC	CASSPVQDNEQYF
.	.	TRBV9	TRBJ2-7	TGTGCCAGCAGCGTAGTGGAAGGTGCGGGCGGCGAGCAGTACTTC	CASSVVEGAGGEQYF